These T cell receptor beta chains were read from a single sample in a study of response to subunit inactivated influenza vaccine. TCRdb analysed the RT-PCR reads with MiXCR anew, one entry per CDR3 protein. The table has hundreds of thousands of distinct CDR3 sequences, 15% to 18% seen once. The sample here was PBMCs from blood, taken about 12 days after vaccination. These receptor sequences come from a man between 45 and 60 years old who received an inactivated influenza vaccine. The CDR3 runs from the conserved cysteine through the conserved F or W. A D gene is named only where the DNA matches it firmly.

>NA|TRBJ2-1|TRBV6-2/TRBV6-3
CASSWGDTRNEQFF
>TRBD1|TRBJ2-6|TRBV28
CASRPGQGAPGANVLTF
>NA|TRBJ2-3|TRBV7-2
CASSLRGGSSTDTQYF
>NA|TRBJ1-2|TRBV20-1
CSASLDSNGYTF
>NA|TRBJ2-7|TRBV11-2
CASSLDWGPYEQYF
>NA|TRBJ1-1|TRBV2
CASSEGQGITEAFF
>NA|TRBJ2-7|TRBV12-5
CASGRATGFYEQYF
>TRBD1|TRBJ2-3|TRBV29-1
CSVDRRSTDTQYF
>NA|TRBJ2-1|TRBV20-1
CSARPQGRFYNEQFF
>TRBD1|TRBJ1-2|TRBV10-3
CAIRRTGANDGYTF
>NA|TRBJ2-1|TRBV7-9
CASSQNNEQFF
>NA|TRBJ2-1|TRBV28
CASSLMEGVNEQFF
>NA|TRBJ2-1|TRBV12-3/TRBV12-4
CASSLGGGYYNEQFF
>NA|TRBJ1-4|TRBV2
CASSLPGTGTEKLFF
>TRBD2|TRBJ2-5|TRBV7-9
CASSLELAGVETQYF
>NA|TRBJ1-2|TRBV28
CASSKTGTWVSTDGYTF